This entry lists 16 T cell receptor beta chains sequenced from one sample in a study of cytomegalovirus exposure and HLA in healthy donors. PCR primers comprised 60 Vbeta and 13 Jbeta primers. The table came from immunoSEQ multiplex PCR; TCRdb's copy has only in-frame clones and leaves some out. The sample shows roughly 190,000 clones, around 68% of them seen only once. What was sequenced was PBMCs. The receptors were gathered from a man aged 35-49 years in good health and CMV-seronegative.

V usage is TRBV30 and J usage is TRBJ1-5; 8 positions match TRBD1. The CDR3 has 15 amino acids. Germline-derived CDR1 and CDR2 are GTSNPN and SVGIG (reference sequence). The junction had 6 bases not matched to a gene; V was cut back by 4 bases and J by 1 base. The CDR3 protein is CAWTPRTGSNQPQHF. CDR3 coding DNA: TGTGCCTGGACGCCCAGGACAGGGAGCAATCAGCCCCAGCATTTT. Using reference TRBV30 and TRBJ1-5 for the parts outside the CDR3, the full variable domain is SQTIHQWPATLVQPVGSPLSLECTVEGTSNPNLYWYRQAAGRGLQLLFYSVGIGQISSEVPQNLSASRPQDRQFILSSKKLLLSDSGFYLCAWTPRTGSNQPQHFGDGTRLSIL.

The V gene is TRBV6-5, the J gene TRBJ2-3, with 13 nucleotides matching TRBD2. The CDR3 has 15 amino acids. V lost 5 bases, J lost 5 bases, and 4 bases stayed unmatched. Germline V gene data show CDR1 as MNHEY and CDR2 as SVGAGI. CDR3 sequence: CASSPGLAGLDTQYF. CDR3 in DNA: TGTGCCAGCAGTCCGGGACTAGCGGGATTAGATACGCAGTATTTT.

This clone was detected a few times. This chain uses TRBV4-1 with TRBJ2-2; D unclear. Trimming stripped 1 base from V and 0 bases from J, with 9 bases between. Germline loops: CDR1 MGHRA, CDR2 YSYEKL. CDR3 length equals 16 residues. In DNA, the CDR3 is TGCGCCAGCAGCCAAGTCGTGACATCGAACACCGGGGAGCTGTTTTTT. It yields the protein CASSQVVTSNTGELFF.

V gene TRBV7-2 combines with J gene TRBJ2-1, with D perhaps TRBD2 (6 bases). Germline values: CDR1 SGHTA, CDR2 FQGNSA. The ends were cut back, 0 bases at V and 9 bases at J, with 9 bases in the middle. The CDR3 loop spans 13 amino acids. The CDR3 DNA reads TGTGCCAGCAGCTTAGCCGGAGGGCGTGAGCAGTTCTTC. Protein sequence: CASSLAGGREQFF.

This clone was recorded a few times. This rearrangement joins TRBV20-1 to TRBJ2-4; no firm D call. Between the trimmed V and J ends, which lost 1 base and 6 bases, there was a span of 4 bases. Germline loops: CDR1 DFQATT, CDR2 SNEGSKA (reference sequence). The length of the CDR3 is 11 residues. This CDR3 is CSARVSNIQYF. The CDR3 DNA is TGCAGTGCTAGAGTCTCAAACATTCAGTACTTC.

This clone was counted a single time. CDR3: CASTPSGISTDTQYF. The CDR3 DNA follows: TGTGCCAGCACCCCTAGCGGGATAAGCACAGATACGCAGTATTTT. V is TRBV9 and J is TRBJ2-3; the match to TRBD2 covers 9 bases. Germline CDR1 is SGDLS and CDR2 is YYNGEE. The junction had 5 bases not matched to a gene; V was cut back by 6 bases and J by 0 bases. This CDR3 has 15 amino acids.

A note on this clone: The identical CDR3 is also encoded by other nucleotide sequences in the sample. CDR3 sequence: CASSVGLAGGQETQYF. The DNA of the CDR3 is TGTGCCAGTAGTGTAGGATTAGCGGGGGGGCAAGAGACCCAGTACTTC. V gene TRBV19 combines with J gene TRBJ2-5, with 11 bases aligning to TRBD2. V trimming: 5 bases; J trimming: 2 bases; junction bases outside the gene matches: 7. The CDR3 length is 16 residues. Germline CDR1 LNHDA, CDR2 SQIVND (reference sequence).

The chain has TRBV10-3 and TRBJ1-5; 7 bases agree with TRBD1. The CDR3 spans 12 residues. Germline CDR1 and CDR2: ENHRY and SYGVKD. After removal of 8 bases from V and 4 bases from J, the junction contained 2 bases not matched to a gene. DNA of the CDR3: TGTGCCATCGGGGACAGTAATCAGCCCCAGCATTTT. It is translated as CAIGDSNQPQHF.

This clone appeared a single time. The J gene is TRBJ2-7, the V gene TRBV7-6; 10 bases agree with TRBD1. V lost 4 bases to trimming and J lost 2 bases; unmatched junction nucleotides: 5. Per germline, CDR1 SGHVS and CDR2 FNYEAQ. The CDR3 extends over 15 amino acids. The CDR3, as DNA: TGTGCCAGCAGCTCCGGACAGGGGGATGCCTACGAGCAGTACTTC. As protein: CASSSGQGDAYEQYF. The full variable domain, in which reference TRBV7-6 and TRBJ2-7 provide the parts outside the CDR3, is GAGVSQSPRYKVTKRGQDVALRCDPISGHVSLYWYRQALGQGPEFLTYFNYEAQQDKSGLPNDRFSAERPEGSISTLTIQRTEQRDSAMYRCASSSGQGDAYEQYFGPGTRLTVT.

This chain links TRBV6-5 with TRBJ1-6, with D perhaps matching TRBD1 (5 bases). Looked up from germline, CDR1 is MNHEY and CDR2 is SVGAGI. The CDR3 consists of 15 residues. V dropped 4 bases and J dropped 7 bases, with 14 bases sitting between them. The CDR3 DNA reads TGTGCCAGCAGTTCTAGGGGCAGGGTAAATTCACCCCTCCACTTT. Translated, it gives CASSSRGRVNSPLHF.

As for this clone: Other DNA sequences of this sample code for an identical CDR3. The chain is built from TRBV5-1 and TRBJ1-3; D ambiguous. The germline CDR1 and CDR2 sequences are SGHRS and YFSETQ. This CDR3 comprises 16 residues. Trimming stripped 4 bases from V and 0 bases from J, with 14 bases between. CDR3 sequence: CASSLDSPSSGNTIYF. DNA for the CDR3: TGCGCCAGCAGCCTTGACTCACCGAGCTCTGGAAACACCATATATTTT.

The chain is built from TRBV5-1 and TRBJ2-5, with 7 bases matching TRBD1. The CDR3 is 14 amino acids. Per the germline V gene, CDR1 is SGHRS and CDR2 is YFSETQ. Trimming cost V 0 bases and J 5 bases; bases outside gene matches: 4. In DNA, the CDR3 is TGCGCCAGCAGCTTGGAAGGGGGCCGGGAGACCCAGTACTTC. It encodes CASSLEGGRETQYF.

This clone was counted only a few times. This chain links TRBV7-9 with TRBJ1-3; D ambiguous. Trimming left V 5 bases short and J 0 bases short, with 11 bases between. The V gene's germline CDR1 is SEHNR and CDR2 FQNEAQ (reference sequence). This CDR3 comprises 15 residues. The CDR3 region has the DNA TGTGCCAGCAGCATGGCAGGTTACTCTGGAAACACCATATATTTT. This gives the protein CASSMAGYSGNTIYF.

This clone has just one count. This sequence joins TRBV10-3 and TRBJ1-6; D not certain. From germline, CDR1 is ENHRY and CDR2 SYGVKD. Trimming left V 7 bases short and J 10 bases short, with 14 bases between. CDR3 length equals 13 residues. CDR3 loop: CAITPRSGSPLHF. Here the CDR3 DNA reads TGTGCCATCACCCCCCGCAGTGGCTCACCCCTCCACTTT.

About this clone itself: Distinct nucleotide sequences in the sample also encode this CDR3. The chain joins TRBV4-3 to TRBJ1-2; D remains unclear. The CDR3 has 14 amino acids. The V gene lost 1 base and the J gene lost 2 bases, with 8 bases spanning the gap. The germline gives CDR1 LGHNA, CDR2 YSLEER. The CDR3 DNA reads as TGCGCCAGCAGCCAAGGGGTGACAAACTATGGCTACACCTTC. Translation gives CASSQGVTNYGYTF.

This clone was recorded a few times. This rearrangement joins TRBV5-5 to TRBJ2-7; 11 bases align to TRBD2. Germline assignment: CDR1 SGHKS and CDR2 YYEKEE (reference sequence). The CDR3 sequence is 16 residues long. The V gene end was trimmed by 4 bases and the J gene end by 3 bases; junction bases not matched to a gene: 9. CDR3 nucleotides: TGTGCCAGCAGCCAAGATCGGACTAGCGGGTTCTACGAGCAGTACTTC. Protein sequence: CASSQDRTSGFYEQYF.